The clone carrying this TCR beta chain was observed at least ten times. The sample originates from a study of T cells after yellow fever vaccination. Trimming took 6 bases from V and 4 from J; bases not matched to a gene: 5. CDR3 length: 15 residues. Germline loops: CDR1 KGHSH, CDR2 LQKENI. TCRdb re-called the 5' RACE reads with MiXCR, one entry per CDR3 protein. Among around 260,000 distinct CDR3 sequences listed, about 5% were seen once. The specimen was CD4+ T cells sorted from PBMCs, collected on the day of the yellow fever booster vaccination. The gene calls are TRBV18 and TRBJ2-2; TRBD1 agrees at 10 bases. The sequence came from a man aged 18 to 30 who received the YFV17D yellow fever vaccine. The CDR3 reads CASSAGQGTTGELFF. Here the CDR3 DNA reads TGTGCCAGCTCGGCGGGACAGGGGACCACCGGGGAGCTGTTTTTT.